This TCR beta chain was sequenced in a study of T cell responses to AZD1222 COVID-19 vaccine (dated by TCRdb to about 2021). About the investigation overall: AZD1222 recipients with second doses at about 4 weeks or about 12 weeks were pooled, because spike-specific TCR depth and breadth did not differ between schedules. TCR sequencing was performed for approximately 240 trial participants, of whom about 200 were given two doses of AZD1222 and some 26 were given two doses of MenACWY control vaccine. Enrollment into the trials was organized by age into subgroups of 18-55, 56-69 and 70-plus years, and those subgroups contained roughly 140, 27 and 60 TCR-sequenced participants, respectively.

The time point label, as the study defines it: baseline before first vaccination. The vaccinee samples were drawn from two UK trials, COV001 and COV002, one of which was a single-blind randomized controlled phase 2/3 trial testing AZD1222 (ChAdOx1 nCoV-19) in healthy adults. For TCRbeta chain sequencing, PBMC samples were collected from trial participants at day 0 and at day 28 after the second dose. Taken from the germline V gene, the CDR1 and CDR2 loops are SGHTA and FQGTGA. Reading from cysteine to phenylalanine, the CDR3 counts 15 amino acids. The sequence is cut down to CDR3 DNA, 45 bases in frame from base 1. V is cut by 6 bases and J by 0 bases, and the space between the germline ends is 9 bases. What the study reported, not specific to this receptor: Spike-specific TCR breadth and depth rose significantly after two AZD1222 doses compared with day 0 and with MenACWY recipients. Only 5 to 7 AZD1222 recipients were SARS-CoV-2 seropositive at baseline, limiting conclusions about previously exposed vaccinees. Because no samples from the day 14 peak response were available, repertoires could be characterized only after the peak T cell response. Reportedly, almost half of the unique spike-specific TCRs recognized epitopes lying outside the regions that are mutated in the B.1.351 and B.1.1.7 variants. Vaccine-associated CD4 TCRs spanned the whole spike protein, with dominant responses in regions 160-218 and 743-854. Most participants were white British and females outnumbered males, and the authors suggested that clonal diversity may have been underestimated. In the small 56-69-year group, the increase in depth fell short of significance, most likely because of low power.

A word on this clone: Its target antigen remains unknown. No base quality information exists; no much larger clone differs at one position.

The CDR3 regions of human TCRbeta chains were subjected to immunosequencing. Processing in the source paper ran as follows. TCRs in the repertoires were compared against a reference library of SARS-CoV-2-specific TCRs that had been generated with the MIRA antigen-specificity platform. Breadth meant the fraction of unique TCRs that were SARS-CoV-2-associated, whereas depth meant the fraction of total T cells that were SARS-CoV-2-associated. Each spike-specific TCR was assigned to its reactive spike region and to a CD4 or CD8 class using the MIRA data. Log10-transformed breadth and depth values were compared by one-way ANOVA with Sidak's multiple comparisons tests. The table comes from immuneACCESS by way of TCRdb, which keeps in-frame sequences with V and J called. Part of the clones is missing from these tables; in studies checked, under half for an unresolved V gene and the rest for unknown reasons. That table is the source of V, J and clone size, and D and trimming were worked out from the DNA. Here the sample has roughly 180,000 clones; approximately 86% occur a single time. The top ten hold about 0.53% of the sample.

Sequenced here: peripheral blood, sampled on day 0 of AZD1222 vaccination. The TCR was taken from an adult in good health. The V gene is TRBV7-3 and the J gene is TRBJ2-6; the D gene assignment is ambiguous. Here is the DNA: TGTGCCAGCAGTCCGGACGTCTCTGGGGCCAACGTCCTGACTTTC. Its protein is CASSPDVSGANVLTF.